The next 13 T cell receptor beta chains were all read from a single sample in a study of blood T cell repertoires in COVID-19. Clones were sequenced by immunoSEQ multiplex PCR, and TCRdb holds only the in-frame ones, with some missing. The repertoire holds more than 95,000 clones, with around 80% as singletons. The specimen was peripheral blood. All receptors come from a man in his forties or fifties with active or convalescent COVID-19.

Here the CDR3 reads CASSPWTGANTGELFF. CDR3 sequence (DNA): TGTGCCAGCAGCCCCTGGACAGGGGCAAACACCGGGGAGCTGTTTTTT. The chain carries TRBV5-6 and TRBJ2-2; 9 bases are a match to TRBD1. This CDR3 region has 16 residues. Germline V gives CDR1 SGHDT, CDR2 YYEEEE. The V and J ends lost 4 bases and 2 bases, in that order; junction bases with no gene match: 6.

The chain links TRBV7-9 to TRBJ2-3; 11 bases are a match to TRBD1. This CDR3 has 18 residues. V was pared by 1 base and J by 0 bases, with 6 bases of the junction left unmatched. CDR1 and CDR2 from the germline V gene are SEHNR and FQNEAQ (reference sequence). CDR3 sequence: CASSLVRTGGRSTDTQYF. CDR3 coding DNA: TGTGCCAGCAGCTTAGTCCGGACAGGGGGCCGGAGCACAGATACGCAGTATTTT.

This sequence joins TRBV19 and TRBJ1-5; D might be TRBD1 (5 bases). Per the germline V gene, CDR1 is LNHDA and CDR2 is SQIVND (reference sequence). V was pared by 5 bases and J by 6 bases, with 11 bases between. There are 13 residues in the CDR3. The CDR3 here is CASSAGIGQPQHF. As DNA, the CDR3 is TGTGCCAGTAGTGCAGGGATCGGTCAGCCCCAGCATTTT.

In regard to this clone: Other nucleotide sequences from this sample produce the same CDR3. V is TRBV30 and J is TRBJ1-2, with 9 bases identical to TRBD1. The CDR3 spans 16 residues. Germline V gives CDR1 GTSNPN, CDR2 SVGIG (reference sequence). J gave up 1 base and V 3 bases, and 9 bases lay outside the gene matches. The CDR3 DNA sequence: TGTGCCTGGAGCGCGGGACAGGGAGGGGGTAACTATGGCTACACCTTC. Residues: CAWSAGQGGGNYGYTF. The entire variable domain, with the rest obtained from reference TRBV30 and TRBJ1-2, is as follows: SQTIHQWPATLVQPVGSPLSLECTVEGTSNPNLYWYRQAAGRGLQLLFYSVGIGQISSEVPQNLSASRPQDRQFILSSKKLLLSDSGFYLCAWSAGQGGGNYGYTFGSGTRLTVV.

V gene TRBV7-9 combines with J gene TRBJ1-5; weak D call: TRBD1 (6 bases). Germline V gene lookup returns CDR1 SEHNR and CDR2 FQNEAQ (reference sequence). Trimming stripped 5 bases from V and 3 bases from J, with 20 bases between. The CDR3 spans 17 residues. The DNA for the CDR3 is TGTGCCAGCAGCAACACAAACCGACAGGCCAACAATCAGCCCCAGCATTTT. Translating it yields CASSNTNRQANNQPQHF.

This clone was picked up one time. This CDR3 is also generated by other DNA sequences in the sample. DNA of the CDR3: TGTGCCAGCAGCTTGGTTTCTTCTAATGAGCAGTTCTTC. Translation: CASSLVSSNEQFF. This chain joins TRBV5-4 and TRBJ2-1; no definite D call. Trimming pared 0 bases from V and 7 bases from J, leaving 8 bases between. CDR3 size: 13 residues. Germline CDR1 reads SGHNT; CDR2 reads YYREEE (reference sequence).

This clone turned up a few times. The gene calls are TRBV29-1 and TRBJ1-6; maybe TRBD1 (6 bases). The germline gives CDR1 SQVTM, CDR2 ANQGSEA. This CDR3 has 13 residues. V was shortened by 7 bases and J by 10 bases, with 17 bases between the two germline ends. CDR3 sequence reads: CSAQQGQGSPLHF. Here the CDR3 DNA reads TGCAGCGCTCAACAGGGTCAGGGATCACCCCTCCACTTT.

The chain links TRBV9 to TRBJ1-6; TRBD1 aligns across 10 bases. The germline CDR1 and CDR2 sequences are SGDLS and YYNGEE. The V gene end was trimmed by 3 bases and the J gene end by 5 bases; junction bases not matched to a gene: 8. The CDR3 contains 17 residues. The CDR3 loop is CASSAEGTGVNNSPLHF. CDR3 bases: TGTGCCAGCAGCGCGGAAGGGACAGGGGTTAATAATTCACCCCTCCACTTT.

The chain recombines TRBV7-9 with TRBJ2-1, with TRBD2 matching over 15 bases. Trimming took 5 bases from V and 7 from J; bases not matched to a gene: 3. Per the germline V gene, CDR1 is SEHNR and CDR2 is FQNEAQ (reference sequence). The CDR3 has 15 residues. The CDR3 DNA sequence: TGTGCCAGCAGCGATGGACTAGCGGGGGGGAATGAGCAGTTCTTC. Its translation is CASSDGLAGGNEQFF.

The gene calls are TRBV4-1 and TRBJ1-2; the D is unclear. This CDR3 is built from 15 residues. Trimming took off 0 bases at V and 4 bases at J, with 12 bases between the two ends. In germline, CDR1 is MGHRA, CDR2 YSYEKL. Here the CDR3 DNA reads TGCGCCAGCAGCCAAGAGATCGGGTCCGTCTATGGCTACACCTTC. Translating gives CASSQEIGSVYGYTF.

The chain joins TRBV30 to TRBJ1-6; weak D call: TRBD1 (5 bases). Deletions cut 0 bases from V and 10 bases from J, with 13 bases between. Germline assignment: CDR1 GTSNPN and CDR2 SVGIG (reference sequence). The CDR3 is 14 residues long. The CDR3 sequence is CAWSVIGGSSPLHF. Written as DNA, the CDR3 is TGTGCCTGGAGTGTAATCGGGGGAAGCTCACCCCTCCACTTT.

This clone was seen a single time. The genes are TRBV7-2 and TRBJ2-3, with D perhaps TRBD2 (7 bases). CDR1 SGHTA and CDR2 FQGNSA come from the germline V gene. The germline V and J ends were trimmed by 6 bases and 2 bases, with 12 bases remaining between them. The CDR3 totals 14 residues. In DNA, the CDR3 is TGTGCCAGCAGGGCAGCGGGACACACAGATACGCAGTATTTT. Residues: CASRAAGHTDTQYF.

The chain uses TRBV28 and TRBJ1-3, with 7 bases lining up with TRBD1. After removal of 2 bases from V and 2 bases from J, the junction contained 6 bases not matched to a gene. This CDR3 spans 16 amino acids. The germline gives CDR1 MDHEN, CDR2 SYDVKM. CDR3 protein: CASSLPTGDAGNTIYF. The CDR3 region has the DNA TGTGCCAGCAGTTTACCCACAGGGGATGCTGGAAACACCATATATTTT.